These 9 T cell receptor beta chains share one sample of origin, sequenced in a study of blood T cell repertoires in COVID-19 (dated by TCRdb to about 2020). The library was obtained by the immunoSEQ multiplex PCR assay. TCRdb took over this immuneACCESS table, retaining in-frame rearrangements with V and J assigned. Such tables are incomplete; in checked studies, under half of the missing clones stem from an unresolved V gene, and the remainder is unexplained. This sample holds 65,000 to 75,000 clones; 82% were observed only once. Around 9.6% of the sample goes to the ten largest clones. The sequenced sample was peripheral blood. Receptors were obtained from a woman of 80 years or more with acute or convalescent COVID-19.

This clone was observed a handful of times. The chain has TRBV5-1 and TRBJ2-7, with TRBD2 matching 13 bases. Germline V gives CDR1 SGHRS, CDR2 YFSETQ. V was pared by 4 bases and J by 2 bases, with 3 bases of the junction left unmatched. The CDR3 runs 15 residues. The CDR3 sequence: CASSRLAGGTYEQYF. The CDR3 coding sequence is TGCGCCAGCAGCCGACTAGCGGGGGGTACCTACGAGCAGTACTTC.

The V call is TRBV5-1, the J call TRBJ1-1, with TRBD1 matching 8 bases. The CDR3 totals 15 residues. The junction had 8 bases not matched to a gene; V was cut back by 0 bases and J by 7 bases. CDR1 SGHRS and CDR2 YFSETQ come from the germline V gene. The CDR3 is CASSLGQGALSEAFF. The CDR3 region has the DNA TGCGCCAGCAGCTTGGGTCAGGGGGCTTTAAGTGAAGCTTTCTTT.

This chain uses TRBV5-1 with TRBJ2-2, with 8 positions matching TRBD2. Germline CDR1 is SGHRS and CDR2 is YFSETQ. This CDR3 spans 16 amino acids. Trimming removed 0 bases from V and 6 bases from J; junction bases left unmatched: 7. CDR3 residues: CASSLGVTAGAGELFF. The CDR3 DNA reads TGCGCCAGCAGCTTGGGTGTTACAGCGGGGGCCGGGGAGCTGTTTTTT.

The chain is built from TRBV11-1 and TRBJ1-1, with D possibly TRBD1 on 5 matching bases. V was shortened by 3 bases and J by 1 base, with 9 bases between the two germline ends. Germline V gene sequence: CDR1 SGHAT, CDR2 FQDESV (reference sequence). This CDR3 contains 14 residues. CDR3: CASSLGRANTEAFF. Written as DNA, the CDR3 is TGTGCCAGCAGCTTGGGCAGGGCGAACACTGAAGCTTTCTTT.

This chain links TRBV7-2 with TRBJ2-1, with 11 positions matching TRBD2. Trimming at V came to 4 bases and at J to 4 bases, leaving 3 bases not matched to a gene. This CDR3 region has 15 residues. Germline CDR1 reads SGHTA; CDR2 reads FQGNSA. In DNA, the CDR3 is TGTGCCAGCAGCTCCGGACTAGCGGGTTACAATGAGCAGTTCTTC. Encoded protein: CASSSGLAGYNEQFF.

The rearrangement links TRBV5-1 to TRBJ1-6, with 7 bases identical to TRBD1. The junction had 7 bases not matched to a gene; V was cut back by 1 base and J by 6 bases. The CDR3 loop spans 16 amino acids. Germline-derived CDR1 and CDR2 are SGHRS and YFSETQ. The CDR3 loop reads CASSLTYRGTNSPLHF. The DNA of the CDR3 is TGCGCCAGCAGCTTGACCTACAGGGGAACTAATTCACCCCTCCACTTT.

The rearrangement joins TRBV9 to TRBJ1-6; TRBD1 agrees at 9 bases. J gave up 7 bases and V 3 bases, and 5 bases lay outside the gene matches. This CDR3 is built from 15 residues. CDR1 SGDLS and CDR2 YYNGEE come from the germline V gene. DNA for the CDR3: TGTGCCAGCAGCGCGGGACAGGGAGGCAATTCACCCCTCCACTTT. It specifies CASSAGQGGNSPLHF.

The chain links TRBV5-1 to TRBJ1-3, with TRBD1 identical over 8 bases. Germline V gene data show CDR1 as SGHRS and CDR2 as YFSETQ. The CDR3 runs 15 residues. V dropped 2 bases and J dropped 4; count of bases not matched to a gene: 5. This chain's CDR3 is CASSFQGATGNTIYF. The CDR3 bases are TGCGCCAGCAGCTTTCAGGGGGCGACCGGAAACACCATATATTTT.

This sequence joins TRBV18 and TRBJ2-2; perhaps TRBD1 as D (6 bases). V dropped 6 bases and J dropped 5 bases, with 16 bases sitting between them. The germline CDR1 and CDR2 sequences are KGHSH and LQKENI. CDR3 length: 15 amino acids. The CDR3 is CASSPAGAQTGELFF. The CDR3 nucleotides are TGTGCCAGCTCCCCGGCAGGGGCACAAACCGGGGAGCTGTTTTTT. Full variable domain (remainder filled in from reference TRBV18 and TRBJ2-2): NAGVMQNPRHLVRRRGQEARLRCSPMKGHSHVYWYRQLPEEGLKFMVYLQKENIIDESGMPKERFSAEFPKEGPSILRIQQVVRGDSAAYFCASSPAGAQTGELFFGEGSRLTVL.